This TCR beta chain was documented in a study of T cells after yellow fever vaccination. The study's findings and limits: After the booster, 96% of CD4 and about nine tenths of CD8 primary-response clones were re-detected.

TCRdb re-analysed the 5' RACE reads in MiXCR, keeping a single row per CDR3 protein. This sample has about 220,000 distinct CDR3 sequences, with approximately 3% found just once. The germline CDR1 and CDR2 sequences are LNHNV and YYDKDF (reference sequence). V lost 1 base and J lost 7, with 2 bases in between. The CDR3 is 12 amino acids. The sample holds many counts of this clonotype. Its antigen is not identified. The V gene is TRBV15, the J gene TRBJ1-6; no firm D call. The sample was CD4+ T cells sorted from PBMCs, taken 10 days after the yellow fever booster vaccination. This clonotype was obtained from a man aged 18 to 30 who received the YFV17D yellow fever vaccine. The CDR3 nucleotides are TGTGCCACCAGCAGAGCAAATTCACCCCTCCACTTT. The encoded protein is CATSRANSPLHF.